These 24 T cell receptor beta chains originate from one sample sequenced in a study of blood T cell repertoires in COVID-19. Repertoires were generated with immunoSEQ multiplex PCR, while TCRdb's copy carries only in-frame clones and drops some. The table has over 250,000 clones, about nine tenths seen once; the top ten hold over 2%. The source material was peripheral blood. The receptors shown here come from a woman aged 25 to 39 with COVID-19, enrolled during active disease.

The chain links TRBV5-1 to TRBJ1-1; D is undetermined. Germline V gene lookup returns CDR1 SGHRS and CDR2 YFSETQ. The germline V and J ends were trimmed by 2 bases and 6 bases, with 14 bases remaining between them. CDR3 length equals 14 residues. The CDR3 loop reads CASSFRSGLAEAFF. CDR3 nucleotide sequence: TGCGCCAGCAGCTTCCGGTCTGGGCTCGCTGAAGCTTTCTTT.

The DNA of the CDR3 is TGTGCCATCAGTGGCGAAACCTCTGGGGCCAACGTCCTGACTTTC. Amino acid sequence: CAISGETSGANVLTF. The chain has TRBV10-3 and TRBJ2-6; no clear D. The CDR3 spans 15 residues. Germline-derived CDR1 and CDR2 are ENHRY and SYGVKD. The V end lost 4 bases, the J end lost 0 bases, and 7 bases lay between the germline ends.

This chain uses TRBV19 with TRBJ1-5; 9 positions agree with TRBD1. The CDR3 runs to 17 residues. Germline V gene sequence: CDR1 LNHDA, CDR2 SQIVND (reference sequence). The trim removed 7 bases at V and 4 bases at J, leaving 14 bases unmatched. Written as DNA, the CDR3 is TGTGCCAGTACCTCCCCCTCAGGGACAGGGCTAAATCAGCCCCAGCATTTT. It translates to CASTSPSGTGLNQPQHF.

The genes are TRBV5-1 and TRBJ1-2, with 7 bases aligning to TRBD1. The CDR3 is made up of 14 amino acids. Germline loops: CDR1 SGHRS, CDR2 YFSETQ. J gave up 3 bases and V 3 bases, and 5 bases lay outside the gene matches. As DNA, the CDR3 is TGCGCCAGCAGCTCCATGACAGGGTACTATGGCTACACCTTC. Translating it yields CASSSMTGYYGYTF.

V usage is TRBV19 and J usage is TRBJ1-1; D is unresolved. In germline, CDR1 is LNHDA, CDR2 SQIVND (reference sequence). The ends were cut back, 6 bases at V and 0 bases at J, with 8 bases in the middle. The length of the CDR3 is 13 residues. CDR3 region: CASRNAVNTEAFF. The CDR3 nucleotides are TGTGCCAGTAGAAATGCGGTGAACACTGAAGCTTTCTTT.

To note about this clone: A junction end diverges from the germline sequence, so it may reflect a read error. This sequence joins TRBV7-9 and TRBJ1-1, with D tentatively TRBD1 (6 bases). Germline loops: CDR1 SEHNR, CDR2 FQNEAQ (reference sequence). The CDR3 sequence is 16 residues long. The CDR3 coding sequence is TGTGCCAGCAGCCTAGCTACCACAGGGTTGAACACTGAAGCTTTCTTT. It yields the protein CASSLATTGLNTEAFF.

V and J are TRBV19 and TRBJ2-7; 9 nucleotides agree with TRBD2. Trimming at V came to 3 bases and at J to 6 bases, leaving 6 bases not matched to a gene. Germline CDR1 and CDR2: LNHDA and SQIVND (reference sequence). The CDR3 covers 14 residues. Here the CDR3 reads CASSIRTSVREQYF. Written as DNA, the CDR3 is TGTGCCAGTAGTATCCGGACTAGCGTCCGCGAGCAGTACTTC. Full variable domain (remainder filled in from reference TRBV19 and TRBJ2-7): DGGITQSPKYLFRKEGQNVTLSCEQNLNHDAMYWYRQDPGQGLRLIYYSQIVNDFQKGDIAEGYSVSREKKESFPLTVTSAQKNPTAFYLCASSIRTSVREQYFGPGTRLTVT.

The chain uses TRBV6-5 and TRBJ2-7, with TRBD2 matching 8 bases. CDR3 size: 12 residues. The ends lost 6 bases at V and 2 bases at J; junction bases unmatched: 0. The germline gives CDR1 MNHEY, CDR2 SVGAGI. In nucleotides, the CDR3 is TGTGCCAGCAGCGGGAGGGCCTACGAGCAGTACTTC. Translating it yields CASSGRAYEQYF.

The chain uses TRBV6-6 and TRBJ1-2; 9 nucleotides match TRBD1. The CDR3 has 15 amino acids. V lost 4 bases, J lost 5 bases, and 8 bases stayed unmatched. CDR1 and CDR2 from the germline V gene are MNHNY and SVGAGI (reference sequence). This chain's CDR3 is CASSSGQGVTYGYTF. CDR3 in DNA: TGTGCCAGCAGTTCGGGACAGGGAGTTACATATGGCTACACCTTC.

V usage is TRBV28 and J usage is TRBJ1-2; D uncertain. This CDR3 is 14 amino acids long. Trimming removed 4 bases at V and 2 bases at J, with 11 bases between. CDR1 and CDR2 from the germline V gene are MDHEN and SYDVKM. The DNA for the CDR3 is TGTGCCAGCAGTTCTGCCAGCGGGAACTATGGCTACACCTTC. It translates to CASSSASGNYGYTF.

Note on this clone: An end of the junction differs from the germline gene, which may be a read error. This chain uses TRBV29-1 with TRBJ2-3; 12 bases are shared with TRBD2. This CDR3 is built from 15 residues. Germline assignment: CDR1 SQVTM and CDR2 ANQGSEA. CDR3 amino acids: CSAELAGGPGDTQYF. CDR3 DNA: TGCAGCGCTGAACTAGCGGGGGGACCCGGAGATACGCAGTATTTT.

The chain is built from TRBV27 and TRBJ1-2; tentative D call: TRBD1 (6 bases). Looked up from germline, CDR1 is MNHEY and CDR2 is SMNVEV (reference sequence). The CDR3 length is 18 residues. V lost 7 bases to trimming and J lost 4 bases, with 28 bases between them. CDR3 in DNA: TGTGCCAGCACCCGCCAGGGAAGACGGGGGGGGGCTGGCTATGGCTACACCTTC. Encoded protein: CASTRQGRRGGAGYGYTF.

The genes are TRBV11-2 and TRBJ2-1; 11 nucleotides align to TRBD2. Germline trimming cut 7 bases from V and 8 bases from J; bases unmatched to any gene: 13. The CDR3 is made up of 16 amino acids. The V gene's germline CDR1 is SGHAT and CDR2 FQNNGV. This CDR3 reads CASTAASSSGRYEQFF. The CDR3 DNA sequence: TGTGCCAGCACCGCCGCTTCGTCTAGCGGGAGGTATGAGCAGTTCTTC.

The chain has TRBV11-3 and TRBJ2-1, with D possibly matching TRBD2 (6 bases). Germline lookup yields CDR1 SGHNT and CDR2 YENEEA. V lost 2 bases, J lost 12 bases, and 14 bases lay in between. This CDR3 comprises 13 residues. In nucleotides, the CDR3 is TGTGCCAGCAGCTTAAGCCGGGACTCGGGGCAGTTCTTC. This encodes CASSLSRDSGQFF.

The V and J genes are TRBV7-2 and TRBJ2-4; D may be TRBD2 (6 bases). Germline CDR1 is SGHTA and CDR2 is FQGNSA. The CDR3 loop spans 17 amino acids. The V gene lost 5 bases and the J gene lost 1 base, with 18 bases spanning the gap. The CDR3 region has the DNA TGTGCCAGCAGCCCTAGGCGGCGGGAAGTTGCCAAAAACATTCAGTACTTC. It yields the protein CASSPRRREVAKNIQYF.

V and J are TRBV5-1 and TRBJ2-2, with 7 positions matching TRBD2. The CDR3 is made up of 15 amino acids. The germline CDR1 and CDR2 sequences are SGHRS and YFSETQ. V lost 2 bases, J lost 4 bases, and 5 bases stayed unmatched. The CDR3 sequence is CASSFAGVITGELFF. The DNA of the CDR3 is TGCGCCAGCAGCTTTGCGGGAGTGATCACCGGGGAGCTGTTTTTT.

This sequence joins TRBV5-1 and TRBJ1-2, with D unresolved. CDR3 length: 13 amino acids. V was shortened by 1 base and J by 6 bases, with 10 bases between the two germline ends. From germline, CDR1 is SGHRS and CDR2 YFSETQ. The CDR3 DNA reads TGCGCCAGCAGCTTGACACCAATGGATGGCTACACCTTC. It codes for CASSLTPMDGYTF. Complete variable domain (other parts from reference TRBV5-1 and TRBJ1-2): KAGVTQTPRYLIKTRGQQVTLSCSPISGHRSVSWYQQTPGQGLQFLFEYFSETQRNKGNFPGRFSGRQFSNSRSEMNVSTLELGDSALYLCASSLTPMDGYTFGSGTRLTVV.

The chain carries TRBV7-9 and TRBJ1-4, with 7 bases aligning to TRBD1. Germline trimming cut 1 base from V and 8 bases from J; bases unmatched to any gene: 10. There are 16 residues in the CDR3. The germline gives CDR1 SEHNR, CDR2 FQNEAQ (reference sequence). Written as DNA, the CDR3 is TGTGCCAGCAGCTTAGTCAGTTGGGGGACAGACGAAAAACTGTTTTTT. Protein sequence: CASSLVSWGTDEKLFF.

V is TRBV2 and J is TRBJ2-5; 8 nucleotides match TRBD2. The germline V gene encodes CDR1 SNHLY and CDR2 FYNNEI. The CDR3 contains 16 residues. V trimming: 4 bases; J trimming: 2 bases; junction bases outside the gene matches: 9. The CDR3 DNA follows: TGTGCCAGCAGTGGTCAGCGGGAGCTTTGGCAAGAGACCCAGTACTTC. Protein sequence: CASSGQRELWQETQYF.

This clone was recorded once. V gene TRBV15 combines with J gene TRBJ2-7, with unresolved D. V was clipped by 2 bases and J by 3 bases, with 23 bases between them. Per the germline V gene, CDR1 is LNHNV and CDR2 is YYDKDF (reference sequence). This CDR3 contains 18 residues. CDR3 bases: TGTGCCACCAGCAGACAACGAAACAATATAGCAGCAAGCTACGAGCAGTACTTC. Encoded protein: CATSRQRNNIAASYEQYF.

This CDR3 is CASSSPGQGAGRHGYTF. The CDR3, as DNA: TGTGCCAGCAGTTCCCCGGGACAGGGGGCAGGGAGGCATGGCTACACCTTC. The chain employs TRBV28 and TRBJ1-2; TRBD1 aligns across 12 bases. The V and J ends lost 4 bases and 6 bases, in that order; junction bases with no gene match: 12. Germline-derived CDR1 and CDR2 are MDHEN and SYDVKM. There are 17 residues in the CDR3.

The chain is built from TRBV18 and TRBJ1-2, with D maybe TRBD1 (5 bases). This CDR3 region has 15 residues. The V and J ends lost 4 bases and 6 bases respectively, with 18 bases between them. Germline assignment: CDR1 KGHSH and CDR2 LQKENI. As DNA, the CDR3 is TGTGCCAGCTCACTCATGGGGGGGGAAATTAATGGCTACACCTTC. Its translation is CASSLMGGEINGYTF.

V usage is TRBV9 and J usage is TRBJ1-2; 9 positions match TRBD1. The CDR3 extends over 18 amino acids. From germline, CDR1 is SGDLS and CDR2 YYNGEE. The V segment lost 3 bases and the J segment 8 bases; nucleotides outside the gene matches: 20. The CDR3 loop is CASSAPRGPGQGGVGYTF. CDR3 nucleotide sequence: TGTGCCAGCAGCGCGCCCCGGGGCCCGGGACAGGGTGGAGTAGGCTACACCTTC. Full variable domain (missing parts from reference TRBV9 and TRBJ1-2): DSGVTQTPKHLITATGQRVTLRCSPRSGDLSVYWYQQSLDQGLQFLIQYYNGEERAKGNILERFSAQQFPDLHSELNLSSLELGDSALYFCASSAPRGPGQGGVGYTFGSGTRLTVV.

The chain joins TRBV2 to TRBJ1-1; D might be TRBD1 (5 bases). V gave up 6 bases and J gave up 1 base, with 12 bases separating them. The CDR3 spans 14 residues. Germline V gene data show CDR1 as SNHLY and CDR2 as FYNNEI. CDR3 nucleotide sequence: TGTGCCAGCAGCCCCGCGGGACCGAACACTGAAGCTTTCTTT. This gives the protein CASSPAGPNTEAFF. The full variable domain, with the rest looked up from reference TRBV2 and TRBJ1-1, is EPEVTQTPSHQVTQMGQEVILRCVPISNHLYFYWYRQILGQKVEFLVSFYNNEISEKSEIFDDQFSVERPDGSNFTLKIRSTKLEDSAMYFCASSPAGPNTEAFFGQGTRLTVV.